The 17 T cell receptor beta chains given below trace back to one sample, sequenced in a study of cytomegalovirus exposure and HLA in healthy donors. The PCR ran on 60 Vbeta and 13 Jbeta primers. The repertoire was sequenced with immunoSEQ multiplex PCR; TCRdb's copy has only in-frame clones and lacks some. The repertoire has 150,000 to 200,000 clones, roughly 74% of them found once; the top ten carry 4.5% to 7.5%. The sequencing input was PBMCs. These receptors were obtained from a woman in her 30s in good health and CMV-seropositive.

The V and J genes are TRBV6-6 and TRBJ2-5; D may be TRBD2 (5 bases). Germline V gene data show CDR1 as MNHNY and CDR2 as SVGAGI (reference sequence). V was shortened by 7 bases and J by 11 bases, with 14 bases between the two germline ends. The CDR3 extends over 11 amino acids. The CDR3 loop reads CASTSSGEQYF. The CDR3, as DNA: TGTGCCAGCACCTCCTCTGGGGAGCAGTACTTC.

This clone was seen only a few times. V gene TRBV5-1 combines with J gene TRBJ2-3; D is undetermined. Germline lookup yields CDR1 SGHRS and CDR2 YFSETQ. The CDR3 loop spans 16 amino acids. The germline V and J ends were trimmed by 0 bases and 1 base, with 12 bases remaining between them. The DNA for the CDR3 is TGCGCCAGCAGCTTGGTTGGAGCTGTAGGCACAGATACGCAGTATTTT. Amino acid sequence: CASSLVGAVGTDTQYF.

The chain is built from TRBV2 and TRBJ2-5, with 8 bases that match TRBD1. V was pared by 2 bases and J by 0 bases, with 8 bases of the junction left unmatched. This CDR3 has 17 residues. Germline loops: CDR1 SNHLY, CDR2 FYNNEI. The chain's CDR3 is CASSETPTGGYQETQYF. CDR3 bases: TGTGCCAGCAGTGAAACACCAACAGGGGGATACCAAGAGACCCAGTACTTC.

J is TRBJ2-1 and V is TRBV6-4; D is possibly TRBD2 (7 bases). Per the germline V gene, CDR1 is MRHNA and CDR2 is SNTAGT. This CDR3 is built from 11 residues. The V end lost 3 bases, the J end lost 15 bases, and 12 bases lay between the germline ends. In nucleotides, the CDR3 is TGTGCCAGCAGTGAGGGGGGGCGCGCGTTCTTC. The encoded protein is CASSEGGRAFF.

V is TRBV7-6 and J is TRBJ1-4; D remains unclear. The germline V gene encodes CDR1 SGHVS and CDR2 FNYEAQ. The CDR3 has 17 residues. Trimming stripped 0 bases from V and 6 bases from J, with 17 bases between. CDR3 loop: CASSLAPSASSYEKLFF. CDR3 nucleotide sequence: TGTGCCAGCAGCTTAGCCCCATCCGCCTCTAGTTATGAAAAACTGTTTTTT.

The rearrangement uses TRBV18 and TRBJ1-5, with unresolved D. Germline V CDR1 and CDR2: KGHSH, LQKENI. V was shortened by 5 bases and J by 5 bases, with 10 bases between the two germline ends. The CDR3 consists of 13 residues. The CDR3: CASSSGEDQPQHF. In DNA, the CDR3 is TGTGCCAGCTCATCTGGGGAGGATCAGCCCCAGCATTTT.

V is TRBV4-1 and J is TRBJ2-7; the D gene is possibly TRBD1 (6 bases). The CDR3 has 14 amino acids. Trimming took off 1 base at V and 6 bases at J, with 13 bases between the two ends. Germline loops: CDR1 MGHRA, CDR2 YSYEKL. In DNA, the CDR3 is TGCGCCAGCAGCCAAGGGCTCACAGGGTCCGAGCAGTACTTC. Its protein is CASSQGLTGSEQYF.

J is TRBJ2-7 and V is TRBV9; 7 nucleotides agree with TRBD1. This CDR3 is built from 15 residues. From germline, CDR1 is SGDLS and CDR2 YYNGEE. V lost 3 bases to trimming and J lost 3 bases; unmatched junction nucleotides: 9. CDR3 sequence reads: CASSAGGTALYEQYF. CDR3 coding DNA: TGTGCCAGCAGCGCCGGTGGGACAGCCCTCTACGAGCAGTACTTC.

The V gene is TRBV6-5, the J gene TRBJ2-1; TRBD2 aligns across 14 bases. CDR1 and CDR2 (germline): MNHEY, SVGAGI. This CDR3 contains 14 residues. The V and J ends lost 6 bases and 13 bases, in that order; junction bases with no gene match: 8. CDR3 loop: CASRLGLAGVSQFF. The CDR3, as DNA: TGTGCCAGCAGGCTGGGACTAGCGGGAGTAAGTCAGTTCTTC.

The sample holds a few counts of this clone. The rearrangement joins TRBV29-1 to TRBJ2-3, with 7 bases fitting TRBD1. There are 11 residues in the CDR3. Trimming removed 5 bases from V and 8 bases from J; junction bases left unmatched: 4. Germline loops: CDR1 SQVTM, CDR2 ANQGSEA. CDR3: CSVPTGFTQYF. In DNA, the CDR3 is TGCAGCGTTCCGACAGGGTTTACGCAGTATTTT.

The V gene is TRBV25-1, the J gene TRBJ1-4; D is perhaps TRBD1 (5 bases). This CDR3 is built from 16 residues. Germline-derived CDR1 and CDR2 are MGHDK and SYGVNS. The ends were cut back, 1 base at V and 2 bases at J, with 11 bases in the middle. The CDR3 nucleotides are TGTGCCAGCAGTGAATTGGAGGGGCCCACTAATGAAAAACTGTTTTTT. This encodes CASSELEGPTNEKLFF.

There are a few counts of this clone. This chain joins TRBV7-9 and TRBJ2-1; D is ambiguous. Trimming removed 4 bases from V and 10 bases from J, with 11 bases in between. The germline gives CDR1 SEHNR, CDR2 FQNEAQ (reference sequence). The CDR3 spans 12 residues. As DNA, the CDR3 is TGTGCCAGCAGCTCCATAGCCCTCGAGCAGTTCTTC. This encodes CASSSIALEQFF.

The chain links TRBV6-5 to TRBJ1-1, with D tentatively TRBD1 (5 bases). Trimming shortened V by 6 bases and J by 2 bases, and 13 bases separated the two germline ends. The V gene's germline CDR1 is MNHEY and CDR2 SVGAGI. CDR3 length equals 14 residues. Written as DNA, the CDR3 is TGTGCCAGCAGGCCAGGACAAATCAACACTGAAGCTTTCTTT. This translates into CASRPGQINTEAFF.

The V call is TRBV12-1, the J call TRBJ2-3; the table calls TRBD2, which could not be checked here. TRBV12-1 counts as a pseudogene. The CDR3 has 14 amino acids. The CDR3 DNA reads TGTGCCAGCAGCCCGGGACTAGGGGCGGATACGCAGTATTTT. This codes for CASSPGLGADTQYF.

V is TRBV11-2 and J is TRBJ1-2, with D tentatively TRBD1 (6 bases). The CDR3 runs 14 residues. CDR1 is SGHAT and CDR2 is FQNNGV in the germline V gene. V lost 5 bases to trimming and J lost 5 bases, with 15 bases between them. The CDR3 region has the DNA TGTGCCAGCAGCGCCCTAGGCCAGGGGTATGGCTACACCTTC. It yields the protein CASSALGQGYGYTF. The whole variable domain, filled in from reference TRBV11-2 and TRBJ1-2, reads EAGVAQSPRYKIIEKRQSVAFWCNPISGHATLYWYQQILGQGPKLLIQFQNNGVVDDSQLPKDRFSAERLKGVDSTLKIQPAKLEDSAVYLCASSALGQGYGYTFGSGTRLTVV.

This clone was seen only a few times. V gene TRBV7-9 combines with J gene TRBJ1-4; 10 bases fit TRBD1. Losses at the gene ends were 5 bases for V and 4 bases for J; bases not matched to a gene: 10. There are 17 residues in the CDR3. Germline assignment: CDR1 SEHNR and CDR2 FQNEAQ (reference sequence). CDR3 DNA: TGTGCCAGCAGCACTTCCCGGGACAGGGGTTTTAATGAAAAACTGTTTTTT. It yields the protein CASSTSRDRGFNEKLFF.

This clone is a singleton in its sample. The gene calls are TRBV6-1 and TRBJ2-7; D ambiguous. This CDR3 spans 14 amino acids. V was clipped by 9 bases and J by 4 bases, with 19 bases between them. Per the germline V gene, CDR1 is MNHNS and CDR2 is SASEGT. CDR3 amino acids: CASSLRTARYEQYF. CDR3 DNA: TGTGCCAGTTCTCTGCGAACCGCAAGATACGAGCAGTACTTC.